The present T cell receptor (beta chain) was sequenced within a study of cytomegalovirus exposure and HLA in healthy donors. General study points: Across donors, most TCRs were seen rarely, yet some public ones were widespread.

V lost 5 bases, J lost 5 bases, and 4 bases stayed unmatched. The CDR3 totals 13 residues. The germline V gene encodes CDR1 LGHNT and CDR2 FRNRAP. The assay was immunoSEQ multiplex PCR, and TCRdb's table has in-frame clones only and misses some. Among 55,000 to 70,000 clones listed, 80% to 90% were seen once. Note on this clone: Its specificity is unknown.

The source of this sequence is a woman under 30 in good health and CMV-seronegative. The rearrangement joins TRBV12-5 to TRBJ1-2; 8 positions agree with TRBD1. Specimen: PBMCs. The CDR3: CASGPYRGYGYTF. The CDR3 DNA reads as TGTGCTAGTGGTCCGTACAGGGGGTATGGCTACACCTTC.